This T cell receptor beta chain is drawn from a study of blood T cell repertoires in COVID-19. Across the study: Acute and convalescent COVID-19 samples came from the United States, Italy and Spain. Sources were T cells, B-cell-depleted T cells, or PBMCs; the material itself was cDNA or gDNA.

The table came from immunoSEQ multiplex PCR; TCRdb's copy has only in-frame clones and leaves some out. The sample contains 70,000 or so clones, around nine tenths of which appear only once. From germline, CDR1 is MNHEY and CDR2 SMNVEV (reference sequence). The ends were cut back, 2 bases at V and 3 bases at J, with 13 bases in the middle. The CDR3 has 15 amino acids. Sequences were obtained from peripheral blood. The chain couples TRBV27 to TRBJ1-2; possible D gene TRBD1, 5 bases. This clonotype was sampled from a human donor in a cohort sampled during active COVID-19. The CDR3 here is CASSLKTGHYYGYTF. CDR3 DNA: TGTGCCAGCAGTTTAAAAACAGGACACTACTATGGCTACACCTTC.